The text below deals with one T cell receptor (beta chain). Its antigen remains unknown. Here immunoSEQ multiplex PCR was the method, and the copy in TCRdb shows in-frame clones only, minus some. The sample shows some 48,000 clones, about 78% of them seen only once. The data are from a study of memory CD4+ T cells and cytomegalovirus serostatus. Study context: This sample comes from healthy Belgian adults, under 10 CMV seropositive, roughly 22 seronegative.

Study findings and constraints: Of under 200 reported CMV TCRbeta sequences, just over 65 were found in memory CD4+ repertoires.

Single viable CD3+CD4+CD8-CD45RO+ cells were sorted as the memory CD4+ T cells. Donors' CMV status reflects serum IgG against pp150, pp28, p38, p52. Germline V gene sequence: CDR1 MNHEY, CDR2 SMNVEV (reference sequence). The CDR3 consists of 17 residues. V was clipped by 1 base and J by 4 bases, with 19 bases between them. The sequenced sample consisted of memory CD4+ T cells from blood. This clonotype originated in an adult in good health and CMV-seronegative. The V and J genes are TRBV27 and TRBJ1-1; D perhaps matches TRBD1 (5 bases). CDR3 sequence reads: CASSLWNIGELGTEAFF. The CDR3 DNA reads TGTGCCAGCAGTTTATGGAACATAGGGGAGTTAGGCACTGAAGCTTTCTTT.